The clone carrying this T cell receptor beta chain was counted a single time. The antigen is unknown. A junction end diverges from the germline sequence, so it may reflect a read error. CDR1 and CDR2 (germline): MNHEY, SMNVEV (reference sequence). The CDR3 is 14 residues long. The data derive from a study of regulatory T cells in long-lasting Graves disease. Construction of TCR beta libraries relied on iRepertoire HTBI primers and on Arm-PCR targeting CDR3 regions. TCRdb processed the multiplex PCR reads anew with MiXCR; each CDR3 protein has one entry. The sample includes hundreds of thousands of distinct CDR3 sequences, about 16% of them seen just once. Time point indicated: newly diagnosed GD, antithyroid drugs for less than 3 months. The TCR library was made from RNA that had been extracted from PBMCs in TRIzol. Study-wide points: With persistent disease, TRBV28, TRBJ1-2 and TRBJ2-5 were the favored segments.

This sample also belongs to another study, concerning T cells in Graves' hyperthyroidism and ophthalmopathy.

This receptor was taken from a woman aged 25 to 39 with Graves disease. Material: peripheral blood mononuclear cells (PBMCs), obtained at new diagnosis, from a patient treated with antithyroid drugs. V is TRBV27 and J is TRBJ2-3, with D tentatively TRBD2 (6 bases). The DNA end lines up better with TRBJ2-5; the J call may be wrong. The CDR3 DNA reads as TGTGCCAGCCGATCTGGGGGGAAGGGAGAGTCCCAGTACTTC. Its protein is CASRSGGKGESQYF.